This T cell receptor beta chain stems from a study of PD-L1 blockade in urothelial cancer. In the study overall: Specimens of blood held a median count of approximately 150,000 T cells.

Germline V CDR1 and CDR2: LNHDA, SQIVND (reference sequence). The CDR3 sequence is 14 residues long. V lost 2 bases to trimming and J lost 2 bases; unmatched junction nucleotides: 1. Study-wide results and caveats: Survival was better when pretreatment blood TCR clonality fell below the median.

With respect to this clone: What it binds is not known.

Documented time point: peripheral blood 6 weeks after treatment start. The study collected 1 to 8 samples per patient, pretreatment and on-treatment. Some clones are missing from TCRdb's copy, which holds only in-frame ones; the method was immunoSEQ multiplex PCR. The data show approximately 38,000 clones, approximately 86% seen once. This clonotype was sampled from a man between 60 and 75 years old with urothelial cancer. This specimen consisted of PBMCs, obtained around atezolizumab (anti-PD-L1) treatment. V is TRBV19 and J is TRBJ1-2; 8 nucleotides line up with TRBD1. The CDR3 DNA reads as TGTGCCAGTAGTATACGGACAGGGAACTATGGCTACACCTTC. This encodes CASSIRTGNYGYTF.